These 21 T cell receptor beta chains were sequenced from one sample in a study of identifying expanded T cells in peripheral blood. The assay was immunoSEQ multiplex PCR, and TCRdb's table has in-frame clones only and misses some. Of 100,000 or so clones listed, around nine tenths are singletons. Material: blood. The source of these receptors is a person aged 18-70 years in good health.

The chain joins TRBV5-1 to TRBJ1-1, with a possible D match to TRBD1 (6 bases). Per germline, CDR1 SGHRS and CDR2 YFSETQ. V gave up 3 bases and J gave up 2 bases, with 14 bases separating them. This CDR3 comprises 15 residues. In DNA form, the CDR3 reads TGCGCCAGCAGCTGGGGGGCAGGGCGCAACACTGAAGCTTTCTTT. Encoded protein: CASSWGAGRNTEAFF.

The J gene is TRBJ1-4, the V gene TRBV7-6; D is undetermined. Germline loops: CDR1 SGHVS, CDR2 FNYEAQ. The V gene lost 7 bases and the J gene lost 4 bases, with 10 bases spanning the gap. The CDR3 runs to 13 residues. CDR3 sequence: CASTRGFNEKLFF. The CDR3 region has the DNA TGTGCCAGCACCAGAGGTTTTAATGAAAAACTGTTTTTT. Using reference TRBV7-6 and TRBJ1-4 for the parts outside the CDR3, the full variable domain is GAGVSQSPRYKVTKRGQDVALRCDPISGHVSLYWYRQALGQGPEFLTYFNYEAQQDKSGLPNDRFSAERPEGSISTLTIQRTEQRDSAMYRCASTRGFNEKLFFGSGTQLSVL.

This chain connects TRBV5-1 to TRBJ2-7; TRBD1 matches 11 bases. The CDR3 contains 15 residues. In germline, CDR1 is SGHRS, CDR2 YFSETQ. Trimming at V came to 4 bases and at J to 1 base, leaving 4 bases not matched to a gene. This CDR3 is CASSGTGGRSYEQYF. CDR3 bases: TGCGCCAGCAGCGGGACAGGGGGACGATCCTACGAGCAGTACTTC.

The chain has TRBV19 and TRBJ1-5; D is unresolved. Trimming took 1 base from V and 1 from J, leaving 5 bases between them. Germline lookup yields CDR1 LNHDA and CDR2 SQIVND (reference sequence). CDR3 length: 14 residues. The CDR3 nucleotides read TGTGCCAGTAGTATAGGGGGAAGCAATCAGCCCCAGCATTTT. As protein: CASSIGGSNQPQHF. The variable domain in full, with the rest retrieved from reference TRBV19 and TRBJ1-5, is DGGITQSPKYLFRKEGQNVTLSCEQNLNHDAMYWYRQDPGQGLRLIYYSQIVNDFQKGDIAEGYSVSREKKESFPLTVTSAQKNPTAFYLCASSIGGSNQPQHFGDGTRLSIL.

This chain links TRBV5-7 with TRBJ1-1, with D possibly TRBD1 on 5 matching bases. TRBV5-7 is an ORF, with its function uncertain. V lost 0 bases, J lost 10 bases, and 16 bases lay in between. CDR3 length: 14 residues. CDR3: CASSLGESGGVAFF. The CDR3 DNA reads TGTGCCAGCAGCTTGGGGGAGTCGGGGGGAGTAGCTTTCTTT.

The chain has TRBV7-9 and TRBJ2-3; a weak D match, TRBD1 (5 bases). V was cut by 3 bases and J by 4 bases, with 17 bases left in between. Germline V gives CDR1 SEHNR, CDR2 FQNEAQ (reference sequence). The CDR3 is 16 residues long. Here the CDR3 DNA reads TGTGCCAGCAGCTTGGGAAGGGGCGCTTCCCCAGATACGCAGTATTTT. Amino acid sequence: CASSLGRGASPDTQYF.

The rearrangement uses TRBV18 and TRBJ1-3; TRBD1 might be the D (5 bases). CDR1 is KGHSH and CDR2 is LQKENI in the germline V gene. V was pared by 6 bases and J by 0 bases, with 24 bases between. The CDR3 runs 19 residues. DNA for the CDR3: TGTGCCAGCTCGCACCGGGACCGCACGTCTGGTTCCTCTGGAAACACCATATATTTT. Translation gives CASSHRDRTSGSSGNTIYF.

The chain is built from TRBV7-2 and TRBJ2-3, with unresolved D. The length of the CDR3 is 14 residues. Germline values: CDR1 SGHTA, CDR2 FQGNSA. V dropped 1 base and J dropped 6 bases, with 11 bases sitting between them. CDR3 coding DNA: TGTGCCAGCAGCTTAGGTTTTGGAGCGGATACGCAGTATTTT. It translates to CASSLGFGADTQYF.

V gene TRBV6-6 combines with J gene TRBJ1-5; D remains unclear. The CDR3 runs to 13 residues. Germline V lookup: CDR1 MNHNY, CDR2 SVGAGI (reference sequence). Trimming removed 7 bases from V and 0 bases from J, with 7 bases in between. CDR3 DNA sequence: TGTGCCAGCACCCCTATTAGCAATCAGCCCCAGCATTTT. Translating gives CASTPISNQPQHF.

The rearrangement uses TRBV9 and TRBJ2-3; 7 bases are a match to TRBD1. CDR1 SGDLS and CDR2 YYNGEE come from the germline V gene. CDR3 length equals 17 residues. Unmatched junction bases numbered 10, after V lost 0 bases and J lost 3 bases. CDR3 DNA sequence: TGTGCCAGCAGCGTAGTGGCAGGGGGTGCTGTAACAGATACGCAGTATTTT. It translates to CASSVVAGGAVTDTQYF. Complete variable domain (other parts from reference TRBV9 and TRBJ2-3): DSGVTQTPKHLITATGQRVTLRCSPRSGDLSVYWYQQSLDQGLQFLIQYYNGEERAKGNILERFSAQQFPDLHSELNLSSLELGDSALYFCASSVVAGGAVTDTQYFGPGTRLTVL.

The chain joins TRBV5-4 to TRBJ1-2, with TRBD1 matching 8 bases. Germline trimming cut 0 bases from V and 4 bases from J; bases unmatched to any gene: 8. CDR1 and CDR2 (germline): SGHNT, YYREEE (reference sequence). This CDR3 contains 16 residues. The DNA for the CDR3 is TGTGCCAGCAGCTTGGAGATCAGGGGGCACGGCTATGGCTACACCTTC. As protein: CASSLEIRGHGYGYTF.

This clone was seen more than once but under ten times. The rearrangement joins TRBV19 to TRBJ2-4; D may be TRBD1 or TRBD2 (6 bases each). V lost 5 bases, J lost 9 bases, and 14 bases lay in between. The length of the CDR3 is 13 residues. CDR1 and CDR2 from the germline V gene are LNHDA and SQIVND (reference sequence). DNA for the CDR3: TGTGCCAGTAGTCCCTTACAGGGAGGCATTCAGTACTTC. Translating it yields CASSPLQGGIQYF.

The chain combines TRBV29-1 with TRBJ2-1, with 12 bases aligning to TRBD2. CDR3 length: 14 residues. The V and J ends lost 7 bases and 9 bases, in that order; junction bases with no gene match: 10. Germline CDR1 SQVTM, CDR2 ANQGSEA. Here the CDR3 reads CSALLAGGPGEQFF. The CDR3 nucleotides read TGCAGCGCCCTACTAGCGGGGGGTCCTGGTGAGCAGTTCTTC.

This clone was observed many times. This sequence joins TRBV2 and TRBJ1-6; D is unclear. The germline gives CDR1 SNHLY, CDR2 FYNNEI. The CDR3 runs 14 residues. The V and J ends lost 1 base and 8 bases respectively, with 9 bases between them. The chain's CDR3 is CASSEVGDDSPLHF. The CDR3 DNA sequence: TGTGCCAGCAGTGAAGTGGGAGACGATTCACCCCTCCACTTT.

This chain connects TRBV28 to TRBJ1-3; 7 bases line up with TRBD1. Germline V gene sequence: CDR1 MDHEN, CDR2 SYDVKM. CDR3 length: 14 residues. The V segment lost 6 bases and the J segment 4 bases; nucleotides outside the gene matches: 6. CDR3 residues: CASSLDRVGNTIYF. CDR3 DNA sequence: TGTGCCAGCAGCCTCGACAGGGTCGGAAACACCATATATTTT.

The rearrangement joins TRBV18 to TRBJ2-7, with 9 bases lining up with TRBD1. The CDR3 has 14 amino acids. Trimming cost V 3 bases and J 4 bases; bases outside gene matches: 4. The germline gives CDR1 KGHSH, CDR2 LQKENI. Written as DNA, the CDR3 is TGTGCCAGCTCACCTCAACAGGGGGCATACGAGCAGTACTTC. Protein: CASSPQQGAYEQYF.

The chain has TRBV7-9 and TRBJ2-1, with 11 bases lining up with TRBD2. CDR1 and CDR2 from the germline V gene are SEHNR and FQNEAQ (reference sequence). V dropped 4 bases and J dropped 8; count of bases not matched to a gene: 10. The CDR3 sequence is 16 residues long. Written as DNA, the CDR3 is TGTGCCAGCAGCTCCCCTAGCGGGGGGCCAGAGGATGAGCAGTTCTTC. The encoded protein is CASSSPSGGPEDEQFF.

The V call is TRBV29-1, the J call TRBJ2-7, with D possibly matching TRBD1 (6 bases). The CDR3 length is 20 residues. Germline loops: CDR1 SQVTM, CDR2 ANQGSEA. DNA of the CDR3: TGCAGTGACCGAAAACTCGGGGACACCACTTTCCGGGTGGGCGGTGGCGAGCAGTACTTC. Amino acid sequence: CSDRKLGDTTFRVGGGEQYF.

This chain uses TRBV7-9 with TRBJ2-3; D unclear. The CDR3 runs to 13 residues. Trimming stripped 1 base from V and 1 base from J, with 3 bases between. From germline, CDR1 is SEHNR and CDR2 FQNEAQ (reference sequence). CDR3: CASSLGGTDTQYF. The CDR3 nucleotides read TGTGCCAGCAGCTTAGGTGGCACAGATACGCAGTATTTT.

This clone was found once. The chain has TRBV4-3 and TRBJ2-3; TRBD1 or TRBD2 may be the D gene (5 bases each). Trimming took off 4 bases at V and 1 base at J, with 15 bases between the two ends. Germline V gene sequence: CDR1 LGHNA, CDR2 YSLEER. This CDR3 has 16 amino acids. The CDR3 DNA sequence: TGCGCCAGCAGCCGACGGACTGGGACGGGCACAGATACGCAGTATTTT. This sequence encodes CASSRRTGTGTDTQYF.

V usage is TRBV7-6 and J usage is TRBJ1-1; a weak D match, TRBD1 (5 bases). The V gene's germline CDR1 is SGHVS and CDR2 FNYEAQ. V was cut by 7 bases and J by 3 bases, with 30 bases left in between. CDR3 size: 19 residues. CDR3 coding DNA: TGTGCCAGCACCCCACCACCAGGGTGGTGGGTTGAGGCGGACACTGAAGCTTTCTTT. Amino acids: CASTPPPGWWVEADTEAFF.